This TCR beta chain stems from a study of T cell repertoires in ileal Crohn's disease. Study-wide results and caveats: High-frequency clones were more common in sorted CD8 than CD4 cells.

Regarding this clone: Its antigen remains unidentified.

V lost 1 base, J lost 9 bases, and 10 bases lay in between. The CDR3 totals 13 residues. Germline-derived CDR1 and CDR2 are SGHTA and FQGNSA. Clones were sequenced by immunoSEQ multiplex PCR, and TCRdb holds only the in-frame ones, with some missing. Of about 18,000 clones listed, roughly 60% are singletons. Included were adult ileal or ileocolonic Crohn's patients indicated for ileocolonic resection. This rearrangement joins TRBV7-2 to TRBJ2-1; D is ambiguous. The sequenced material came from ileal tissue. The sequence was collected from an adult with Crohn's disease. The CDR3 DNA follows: TGTGCCAGCAGCTTAGACTATTTTGTTGAGCAGTTCTTC. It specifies CASSLDYFVEQFF.